Following are 13 T cell receptor beta chains from one sample sequenced in a study of T cell responses to AZD1222 COVID-19 vaccine. TCRdb's table, derived via immunoSEQ multiplex PCR, lists solely in-frame clones and lacks some. The table records 140,000 to 150,000 clones, 90% to 95% of them present only once. Sequencing was performed on peripheral blood, taken on day 0 of AZD1222 vaccination. These receptors all stem from an adult in good health.

V is TRBV19 and J is TRBJ1-1, with 10 bases matching TRBD1. With 4 bases clipped from V and 5 bases from J, the junction kept 4 bases outside the gene matches. The germline V gene has CDR1 LNHDA and CDR2 SQIVND (reference sequence). The CDR3 consists of 14 residues. CDR3 coding DNA: TGTGCCAGTAGTAGCTGGGACAGGGGTACTGAAGCTTTCTTT. Its protein is CASSSWDRGTEAFF.

This clone occurred a few times. V is TRBV11-3 and J is TRBJ2-1; 7 bases fit TRBD2. J gave up 4 bases and V 1 base, and 10 bases lay outside the gene matches. Germline V gene lookup returns CDR1 SGHNT and CDR2 YENEEA. The CDR3 sequence is 17 residues long. The CDR3 nucleotides are TGTGCCAGCAGCTTAGCCGCTTCTAGCGGAACTTACAATGAGCAGTTCTTC. The encoded protein is CASSLAASSGTYNEQFF.

The V gene is TRBV5-6, the J gene TRBJ1-2; 10 bases line up with TRBD1. The CDR3 consists of 14 residues. J lost 5 bases, V lost 5 bases, and 6 bases had no gene match. Germline lookup yields CDR1 SGHDT and CDR2 YYEEEE. CDR3 in DNA: TGTGCCAGCAGGGTGACAGGGGGCGATTATGGCTACACCTTC. Its translation is CASRVTGGDYGYTF.

In its sample, this clone was seen once. The V call is TRBV18, the J call TRBJ1-3; 7 bases are shared with TRBD1. V gave up 6 bases and J gave up 2 bases; unmatched junction bases: 4. There are 14 residues in the CDR3. In germline, CDR1 is KGHSH, CDR2 LQKENI. The CDR3 here is CASSPTGPGNTIYF. The DNA of the CDR3 is TGTGCCAGCTCTCCGACAGGGCCTGGAAACACCATATATTTT.

The V and J genes are TRBV3-1 (or the pseudogene TRBV3-2) and TRBJ2-7; 8 nucleotides line up with TRBD2. This CDR3 spans 15 amino acids. The germline gives CDR1 LGHDT, CDR2 YNNKEL (reference sequence). V shed 0 bases, J shed 7 bases, and the junction held 8 bases outside the gene matches. Written as DNA, the CDR3 is TGTGCCAGCAGCCAAGATTATCCGGGAGGGGGGGAGCAGTACTTC. The encoded protein is CASSQDYPGGGEQYF.

The chain combines TRBV6-1 with TRBJ2-5; the D is unclear. Germline CDR1 is MNHNS and CDR2 is SASEGT. The CDR3 sequence is 14 residues long. Between the trimmed V and J ends, which lost 2 bases and 1 base, there was a span of 8 bases. CDR3 protein: CASSEFGPQETQYF. The CDR3 nucleotides are TGTGCCAGCAGTGAATTCGGGCCCCAAGAGACCCAGTACTTC.

The rearrangement uses TRBV5-1 and TRBJ1-5; 7 nucleotides agree with TRBD1. The CDR3 is 15 amino acids. The trim removed 0 bases at V and 3 bases at J, leaving 3 bases unmatched. CDR1 and CDR2 from the germline V gene are SGHRS and YFSETQ. The DNA for the CDR3 is TGCGCCAGCAGCTTGGGTCAGGGGGTCAATCAGCCCCAGCATTTT. Encoded protein: CASSLGQGVNQPQHF. The full variable domain, with the rest looked up from reference TRBV5-1 and TRBJ1-5, is KAGVTQTPRYLIKTRGQQVTLSCSPISGHRSVSWYQQTPGQGLQFLFEYFSETQRNKGNFPGRFSGRQFSNSRSEMNVSTLELGDSALYLCASSLGQGVNQPQHFGDGTRLSIL.

The chain employs TRBV7-3 and TRBJ1-3; D not resolved. The CDR3 contains 13 residues. Germline lookup yields CDR1 SGHTA and CDR2 FQGTGA. The germline V and J ends were trimmed by 4 bases and 2 bases, with 6 bases remaining between them. DNA for the CDR3: TGTGCCAGCAGCTACGGCCCTGGAAACACCATATATTTT. This sequence encodes CASSYGPGNTIYF.

The chain recombines TRBV19 with TRBJ2-7; TRBD2 matches 10 bases. The J segment lost 0 bases and the V segment lost 4 bases, leaving 3 bases of the junction unmatched. Germline loops: CDR1 LNHDA, CDR2 SQIVND (reference sequence). The CDR3 has 15 residues. In DNA form, the CDR3 reads TGTGCCAGTAGTAGCCTAGCGGGAGACTCCTACGAGCAGTACTTC. Its translation: CASSSLAGDSYEQYF.

The chain recombines TRBV7-9 with TRBJ2-5, with 9 bases identical to TRBD1. V dropped 6 bases and J dropped 5; count of bases not matched to a gene: 7. Germline assignment: CDR1 SEHNR and CDR2 FQNEAQ (reference sequence). This CDR3 has 14 residues. The CDR3 DNA reads as TGTGCCAGCAGAGTAACAGGGGGCGGGGAGACCCAGTACTTC. Amino acids: CASRVTGGGETQYF.

The CDR3 DNA sequence: TGCGCCAGCAGCCAAGGGGTAACAACTGAAGCTTTCTTT. Amino acids: CASSQGVTTEAFF. The chain uses TRBV4-3 and TRBJ1-1; D call uncertain. CDR3 length equals 13 residues. Germline loops: CDR1 LGHNA, CDR2 YSLEER. V dropped 1 base and J dropped 5 bases, with 8 bases sitting between them.

The chain joins TRBV27 to TRBJ2-7; 7 bases fit TRBD1. CDR3 length: 14 residues. J lost 0 bases, V lost 8 bases, and 7 bases had no gene match. Per the germline V gene, CDR1 is MNHEY and CDR2 is SMNVEV (reference sequence). CDR3 bases: TGTGCCAGCTCCTTCCGGGACAGCTCCTACGAGCAGTACTTC. Protein product: CASSFRDSSYEQYF.

This chain's CDR3 is CASSYGPKGSQHF. For the CDR3, the DNA is TGTGCCAGCAGTTATGGGCCTAAGGGATCCCAGCATTTT. V is TRBV6-2 or TRBV6-3 and J is TRBJ1-5; no clear D gene. Germline V lookup: CDR1 MNHEY, CDR2 SVGEGT. The length of the CDR3 is 13 residues. V dropped 3 bases and J dropped 11 bases, with 14 bases sitting between them.